This TCR beta chain was captured by sequencing in a study of response to subunit inactivated influenza vaccine. Study results and caveats: There was a suggestion from the authors that each seasonal influenza vaccination recruits few new T cells.

V shed 0 bases and J shed 0 bases, with 7 bases lying between them. Germline V gives CDR1 SGHRS, CDR2 YFSETQ. The CDR3 extends over 14 amino acids. With regard to this clonotype: Antigen: not known.

TCRdb reprocessed the RT-PCR reads with MiXCR, giving one entry per CDR3 protein. The data show roughly 570,000 distinct CDR3 sequences, over 10% seen once. This sequence was found in a man aged 45-65 years who received an inactivated influenza vaccine. The starting material was PBMCs from blood, obtained around seven weeks after vaccination. This chain links TRBV5-1 with TRBJ2-7; tentatively, D is TRBD2 (5 bases). The CDR3 bases are TGCGCCAGCAGCTTGGAGAGGGACTCCTACGAGCAGTACTTC. Protein sequence: CASSLERDSYEQYF.